Listed below are T cell receptor beta chains from one sample, sequenced in a study of control samples from healthy donors and cancer patients. The protocol was immunoSEQ multiplex PCR, while the TCRdb copy is restricted to in-frame clones and leaves out a portion. The table includes about 180,000 clones, around nine tenths detected once. The source material was blood. These receptors originate from a man aged 25-40 years in good health. The CDR3 runs from the conserved cysteine through the conserved F or W. Fields, in order: CDR3 length, D gene, V gene, J gene, clone size, CDR3 DNA, CDR3 protein. The D gene is left open where the match is weak. Where a row states a size, it is once, few, many or the class of an expanded clone; other rows omit it.

>15|-|TRBV5-1|TRBJ1-1|-
TGCGCCAGCAGCTTTACAGGAAACAGCGGCACTGAAGCTTTCTTT
CASSFTGNSGTEAFF
>18|-|TRBV7-6|TRBJ1-6|once
TGTGCCAGCAGCTTAGTACCCCGGGGGGTAAACCGCCGTTCACCCCTCCACTTT
CASSLVPRGVNRRSPLHF
>15|TRBD1|TRBV5-1|TRBJ2-7|few
TGCGCCAGCAGCTTGTGGTTACAGGGGGCAGACGAGCAGTACTTC
CASSLWLQGADEQYF
>18|TRBD1|TRBV27|TRBJ2-2|-
TGTGCCAGCAGTTATTCCCCACAGGGGCCCGCGAACACCGGGGAGCTGTTTTTT
CASSYSPQGPANTGELFF
>13|-|TRBV6-6|TRBJ1-5|-
TGTGCCAGCAGTCCTCACCTTCTTTCGGCCCAGCATTTT
CASSPHLLSAQHF
>16|-|TRBV11-2|TRBJ2-3|-
TGTGCCAGCAGCTCACCTCCTGGGGCGGGCACAGATACGCAGTATTTT
CASSSPPGAGTDTQYF
>15|-|TRBV9|TRBJ1-4|-
TGTGCCAGCAGCCTGTTACAGGGAACTAATGAAAAACTGTTTTTT
CASSLLQGTNEKLFF
>14|-|TRBV5-6|TRBJ1-3|-
TGTGCCAGCAGCTTGGGGGGCTCTGGAAACACCATATATTTT
CASSLGGSGNTIYF
>14|TRBD1|TRBV4-2|TRBJ1-2|-
TGTGCCAGCAGCCAAGCCACAGGGGACAGTAGCTACACCTTC
CASSQATGDSSYTF
>15|-|TRBV5-1|TRBJ2-1|-
TGCGCCAGCAGCTTGGATCGGCAGGGCGGAGGCGAGCAGTTCTTC
CASSLDRQGGGEQFF
>15|-|TRBV5-1|TRBJ2-2|-
TGCGCCAGCAGCTTAGTCGGATACCCCGCCGGGGAGCTGTTTTTT
CASSLVGYPAGELFF
>16|-|TRBV19|TRBJ1-2|-
TGTGCCAGTAGTATAGAACAGTTCCCAGCTAACTATGGCTACACCTTC
CASSIEQFPANYGYTF
>17|TRBD1|TRBV5-8|TRBJ1-2|-
TGTGCCAGCAGCCACGGGACAGGGGGGAGCTATGACTATGGCTACACCTTC
CASSHGTGGSYDYGYTF
>16|TRBD1|TRBV30|TRBJ2-3|-
TGTGCCTGGAGTGTACCAGGGGGCTACGGGACAGATACGCAGTATTTT
CAWSVPGGYGTDTQYF
>15|-|TRBV5-1|TRBJ1-1|-
TGCGCCAGCAGCTTGGTGGCGGTGGGGGACACTGAAGCTTTCTTT
CASSLVAVGDTEAFF
>12|-|TRBV5-1|TRBJ2-7|-
TGCGCCAGCAGCTTGAACTCTTACGAGCAGTACTTC
CASSLNSYEQYF
>14|-|TRBV27|TRBJ2-1|-
TGTGCCAGCAGTTTACCAGGTTCCTACAATGAGCAGTTCTTC
CASSLPGSYNEQFF
>13|-|TRBV19|TRBJ1-1|-
TGTGCCAGTAGTATTATGGGGAGCACTGAAGCTTTCTTT
CASSIMGSTEAFF
>15|-|TRBV9|TRBJ1-1|-
TGTGCCAGCAGCCCAAGGGACCGCGGTTGGACTGAAGCTTTCTTT
CASSPRDRGWTEAFF
>13|-|TRBV30|TRBJ1-2|-
TGTGCCTGCCTCGAACCGGGGGCGGGTGGCTACACCTTC
CACLEPGAGGYTF
>13|-|TRBV5-4|TRBJ2-3|-
TGTGCCAGCAGCTTGATGGGCACAGATACGCAGTATTTT
CASSLMGTDTQYF
>12|-|TRBV12-3/TRBV12-4|TRBJ1-1|-
TGTGCCAGCAGTTCGGTTAACACTGAAGCTTTCTTT
CASSSVNTEAFF
>15|TRBD1|TRBV6-5|TRBJ2-5|-
TGTGCCAGCAGGTTACATGGACAGGGGCAAGAGACCCAGTACTTC
CASRLHGQGQETQYF
>13|TRBD1|TRBV6-5|TRBJ2-7|-
TGTGCCAGCAGTAGAGGGACAGGGGGCGAGCAGTACTTC
CASSRGTGGEQYF
>16|-|TRBV5-1|TRBJ2-5|-
TGCGCCAGCAGCTTGGTCCTCACAGGGACGCAAGAGACCCAGTACTTC
CASSLVLTGTQETQYF
>15|-|TRBV11-2|TRBJ2-2|-
TGTGCCAGCAGCTTGACCGCCCTCGGAGCCGGGGAGCTGTTTTTT
CASSLTALGAGELFF
>14|-|TRBV7-2|TRBJ2-7|-
TGTGCCAGCAGCTGGGTGGGTCATTCCTACGAGCAGTACTTC
CASSWVGHSYEQYF
>12|-|TRBV5-1|TRBJ2-1|few
TGCGCCAGCAGCTCGAACTACAATGAGCAGTTCTTC
CASSSNYNEQFF
>17|TRBD2|TRBV7-3|TRBJ2-2|-
TGTGCCAGCAGCCCATGGGGGGGCGGGAGGCGCACCGGGGAGCTGTTTTTT
CASSPWGGGRRTGELFF
>15|-|TRBV19|TRBJ1-5|-
TGTGCCAGTAGCTTAGAGGGGGGGGCGAATCAGCCCCAGCATTTT
CASSLEGGANQPQHF
>15|TRBD2|TRBV6-5|TRBJ2-2|-
TGTGCCAGTTTAAGCGGGGCGGCGAACACCGGGGAGCTGTTTTTT
CASLSGAANTGELFF